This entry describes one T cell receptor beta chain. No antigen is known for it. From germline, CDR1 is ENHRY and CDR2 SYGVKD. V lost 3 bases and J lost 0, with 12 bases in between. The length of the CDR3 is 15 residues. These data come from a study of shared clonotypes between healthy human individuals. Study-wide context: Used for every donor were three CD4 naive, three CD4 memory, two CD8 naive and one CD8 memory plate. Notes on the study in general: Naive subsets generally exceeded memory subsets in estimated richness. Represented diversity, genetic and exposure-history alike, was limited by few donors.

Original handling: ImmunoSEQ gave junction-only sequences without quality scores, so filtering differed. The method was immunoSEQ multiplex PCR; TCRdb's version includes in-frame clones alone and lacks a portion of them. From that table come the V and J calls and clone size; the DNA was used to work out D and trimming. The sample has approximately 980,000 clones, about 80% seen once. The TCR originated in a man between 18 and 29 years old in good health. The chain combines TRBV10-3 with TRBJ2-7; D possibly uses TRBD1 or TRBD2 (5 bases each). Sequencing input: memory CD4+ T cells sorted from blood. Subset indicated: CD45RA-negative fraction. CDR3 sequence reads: CAISDPPGHSYEQYF. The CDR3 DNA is TGTGCCATCAGTGACCCGCCGGGGCACTCCTACGAGCAGTACTTC.